Listed below are T cell receptor beta chains from one sample, sequenced in a study of blood T cell repertoires in COVID-19. Generated by immunoSEQ multiplex PCR, the TCRdb table keeps only in-frame clones and is missing some. The sample includes 450,000 or so clones, over 75% of them seen just once. Specimen: peripheral blood. The receptors were sampled from a middle-aged woman with COVID-19, enrolled during active disease. CDR3s include the opening cysteine and the closing phenylalanine or tryptophan. D genes are given only for firm matches. Size values are once, few and many counts, or a class for expanded clones, and some rows have none.

abundance | j_gene | v_gene | d_gene | CDR3nt | CDR3aa
NA | TRBJ1-2 | TRBV3-1/TRBV3-2 | NA | TGTGCCAGCAGCCAAGATGGGGCAGGGAAGTATGGCTACACCTTC | CASSQDGAGKYGYTF
NA | TRBJ1-2 | TRBV3-1/TRBV3-2 | NA | TGTGCCAGCAGCCAACAACCGGGACAAGGGGTTATGGGCTACACCTTC | CASSQQPGQGVMGYTF
NA | TRBJ1-1 | TRBV27 | TRBD1 | TGTGCCAGCACCCCGGTTGGGACAGGGGTCACTGAAGCTTTCTTT | CASTPVGTGVTEAFF
once | TRBJ1-6 | TRBV2 | NA | TGTGCCAGCAGTACTGATGATGCAGGGGTCGGTTCACCCCTCCACTTT | CASSTDDAGVGSPLHF
NA | TRBJ2-1 | TRBV6-5 | TRBD1 | TGTGCCAGCAGTTACTGGACAGGGGCGAATGAGCAGTTCTTC | CASSYWTGANEQFF
NA | TRBJ1-6 | TRBV28 | NA | TGTGCCAGCAGTTCACCGGCGCGGGCCCCTAATTCACCCCTCCACTTT | CASSSPARAPNSPLHF
NA | TRBJ1-5 | TRBV19 | NA | TGTGCCAGTAGTATCAGGGGAAGCAATCAGCCCCAGCATTTT | CASSIRGSNQPQHF
NA | TRBJ2-2 | TRBV5-6 | TRBD1 | TGTGCCAGCAGCTTGGGGGACAGGGCCACCGGGGAGCTGTTTTTT | CASSLGDRATGELFF
once | TRBJ2-7 | TRBV28 | TRBD2 | TGTGCCAGCCAACTAGCGGGATACAGGGGCTACTCCTACGAGCAGTACTTC | CASQLAGYRGYSYEQYF
NA | TRBJ1-1 | TRBV11-3 | TRBD1 | TGTGCCAGCAGCTTGACAGGGTCGAACACTGAAGCTTTCTTT | CASSLTGSNTEAFF
NA | TRBJ1-2 | TRBV30 | TRBD1 | TGTGCCTGGACCGGGGGACAGGGGAGTAGAGGCTACACCTTC | CAWTGGQGSRGYTF
once | TRBJ2-6 | TRBV7-3 | TRBD1 | TGTGCCAGCAGCTTAAGGGGACAGGGACAAACTGGGGCCAACGTCCTGACTTTC | CASSLRGQGQTGANVLTF
NA | TRBJ2-7 | TRBV19 | NA | TGTGGGGGGGTCTACGACTACGAGCAGTACTTC | CGGVYDYEQYF
NA | TRBJ1-5 | TRBV27 | TRBD1 | TGTGCCAGCAGTTTCGGGACAGGTCCCGTTAGCAATCAGCCCCAGCATTTT | CASSFGTGPVSNQPQHF
once | TRBJ1-3 | TRBV7-2 | NA | TGTGCCAGCAGCTTACGGCAGCCTACGGAGGGAAACACCATATATTTT | CASSLRQPTEGNTIYF
NA | TRBJ1-2 | TRBV28 | NA | TGTGCCAGCAGTTCCCCGGGTCCCCCGAGGGATGGCTACACCTTC | CASSSPGPPRDGYTF
NA | TRBJ2-2 | TRBV10-3 | NA | TGTGCCATCAGTGAGGGGGGAGGGAACACCGGGGAGCTGTTTTTT | CAISEGGGNTGELFF
NA | TRBJ2-4 | TRBV4-3 | NA | TGCGCCAGCAGCCAAACAGGGACCTCGGCCAAAAACATTCAGTACTTC | CASSQTGTSAKNIQYF
once | TRBJ2-7 | TRBV5-1 | NA | TGCGCCAGCAGCTTGGCGAACAGGGTCCAAAATTACGAGCAGTACTTC | CASSLANRVQNYEQYF
NA | TRBJ1-1 | TRBV5-1 | NA | TGCGCCAGCACCCCGACACAGGGAAACACTGAAGCTTTCTTT | CASTPTQGNTEAFF
NA | TRBJ2-5 | TRBV19 | TRBD2 | TGTGCCAGTAGTCGTACGGGGGGGGAGACCCAGTACTTC | CASSRTGGETQYF
NA | TRBJ2-1 | TRBV20-1 | TRBD2 | TGCAGTGCTAGTCTAGCGGTTGCGAGCTCCTACAATGAGCAGTTCTTC | CSASLAVASSYNEQFF
NA | TRBJ1-2 | TRBV4-3 | NA | TGCGCCAGCAGCCAAGGAGCTCTTTATGGCTACACCTTC | CASSQGALYGYTF
NA | TRBJ1-2 | TRBV6-6 | NA | TGTGCCAGCAGTTACGTGCAGGGCGCTGGCTACACCTTC | CASSYVQGAGYTF
NA | TRBJ1-2 | TRBV5-5 | NA | TGTGCCAGCAGCCGGGGAGGGGGTAACTATGGCTACACCTTC | CASSRGGGNYGYTF
NA | TRBJ2-5 | TRBV24-1 | TRBD2 | TGTGCCACCAGTGCCGGGGGGGACCCTCAGGGGGAGACCCAGTACTTC | CATSAGGDPQGETQYF
NA | TRBJ1-3 | TRBV7-2 | NA | TGTGCCAGCAGCCCTAGCCGCCAGGTTGGAAACACCATATATTTT | CASSPSRQVGNTIYF
NA | TRBJ2-3 | TRBV28 | NA | TGTGCCAGCACCCCAGCGGAAGGGATCACAGATACGCAGTATTTT | CASTPAEGITDTQYF
NA | TRBJ1-5 | TRBV6-2/TRBV6-3 | TRBD1 | TGTGCCAGCAGTTCCGAAACCGGGACAGGGAAGTATCAGCCCCAGCATTTT | CASSSETGTGKYQPQHF
NA | TRBJ1-2 | TRBV27 | NA | TGTGCCAGCTCGACCCAATGGGGGGGTGGCTACACCTTC | CASSTQWGGGYTF
NA | TRBJ1-3 | TRBV7-2 | NA | TGTGCCAGCAGCTTAAGTGACTCTTTGCCTGCGGACACCATATATTTT | CASSLSDSLPADTIYF